This T cell receptor beta chain stems from a study of siplizumab effects on memory and regulatory T cells. Overall study results and limits: A minor fraction of alloreactive clones, and no more, mapped to unstimulated subsets. The drug siplizumab significantly decreased the alloreactive sequences that could be traced to unstimulated CD4+ memory cells.

Sequencing of each sample assayed 95,000 to 100,000 TCR templates. Profiled with immunoSEQ multiplex PCR; TCRdb holds only in-frame clones, not every one. The sample contains 85,000 to 120,000 clones, around nine tenths of which appear only once. V was clipped by 4 bases and J by 11 bases; unmatched bases: 7. The CDR3 totals 12 residues. The V gene's germline CDR1 is SNHLY and CDR2 FYNNEI. On this clone itself: What it binds is unknown.

The genes are TRBV2 and TRBJ1-1, with 7 nucleotides matching TRBD1. Sequencing was done on a sample of CD4+ T cells sorted from blood. The TCR originated in a human donor in good health. CDR3 loop: CASSVTGQWAFF. CDR3 nucleotide sequence: TGTGCCAGCAGTGTGACGGGACAGTGGGCTTTCTTT.